This T cell receptor beta chain was observed in a study of human versus mouse CDR3 diversity and MHC coevolution. Study summary: Reported immunoSEQ sensitivity was one in 200,000 T cells, with reduced amplification bias. Each sample yielded about 0.6 x 10^7 to 1.7 x 10^7 valid reads.

The J segment lost 6 bases and the V segment lost 5 bases, leaving 10 bases of the junction unmatched. The CDR3 has 15 amino acids. Germline lookup yields CDR1 MDHEN and CDR2 SYDVKM. TCRdb's copy holds only in-frame clones and misses some; the assay was immunoSEQ multiplex PCR. The repertoire holds tens of thousands of clones, around 93% seen once, with 1.3% in the top ten. Cells were CD45RO-negative CD62L-positive naive CD4 T cells sorted from PBMCs. Study-wide results and caveats: Human T cells were selected on six MHC II alleles.

Remarks on this clone: Its specificity is not known.

The sample taken for sequencing was naive CD4+ T cells from blood. This sample's subset: CD45RO-negative CD62L-positive naive CD4 T cells. This receptor was identified in a person aged 25-75 years in good health. This chain joins TRBV28 and TRBJ1-2, with 9 bases identical to TRBD1. This CDR3 is CASSLSSGTGNGYTF. In DNA form, the CDR3 reads TGTGCCAGCAGTCTGTCCTCCGGGACAGGGAATGGCTACACCTTC.